A selection of T cell receptor beta chains follows, all from one sample in a study of blood T cell repertoires in COVID-19. Measured with immunoSEQ multiplex PCR; TCRdb has only the in-frame clones, and not every one. Of around 180,000 clones in the sample, under 85% are singletons; the top ten hold around 10%. The sample was peripheral blood. The source is a woman older than 75 with acute or convalescent COVID-19. Both conserved end residues are part of each CDR3. Fields, in order: D gene, clone size, V gene, J gene, CDR3 protein, CDR3 DNA. A D gene is named only where the DNA matches it firmly. Clone size is not always given. Where it is, it says once, few, many or a class for expanded clones.

D: TRBD2; size: -; V: TRBV7-2; J: TRBJ2-1; CDR3: CASSLGLAEQFF; DNA: TGTGCCAGCAGCCTGGGACTAGCGGAGCAGTTCTTC
D: -; size: -; V: TRBV12-3/TRBV12-4; J: TRBJ1-1; CDR3: CASSSNTAREAFF; DNA: TGTGCCAGCAGCTCCAACACGGCGAGGGAAGCTTTCTTT
D: -; size: -; V: TRBV6-5; J: TRBJ1-1; CDR3: CASNLMTENTEAFF; DNA: TGTGCCAGCAACCTAATGACAGAGAACACTGAAGCTTTCTTT
D: TRBD2; size: -; V: TRBV12-5; J: TRBJ2-5; CDR3: CASALWTSGGGKTQYF; DNA: TGTGCTAGTGCCCTCTGGACTAGCGGGGGGGGGAAGACCCAGTACTTC
D: TRBD1; size: -; V: TRBV5-1; J: TRBJ2-5; CDR3: CASSLGRGRQETQYF; DNA: TGCGCCAGCAGCTTGGGCAGGGGGCGACAAGAGACCCAGTACTTC
D: TRBD2; size: -; V: TRBV11-2; J: TRBJ2-7; CDR3: CASSPTGTISYEQYF; DNA: TGTGCCAGCAGCCCCACCGGGACTATCTCCTACGAGCAGTACTTC
D: -; size: -; V: TRBV3-1/TRBV3-2; J: TRBJ2-7; CDR3: CASSRFTYSYEQYF; DNA: TGTGCCAGCAGCCGGTTTACCTACTCCTACGAGCAGTACTTC
D: -; size: once; V: TRBV7-8; J: TRBJ2-2; CDR3: CASSRQTGELFF; DNA: TGTGCCAGCAGCCGACAGACCGGGGAGCTGTTTTTT
D: -; size: -; V: TRBV25-1; J: TRBJ1-2; CDR3: CASSGGGRYYGYTF; DNA: TGTGCCAGCAGTGGGGGGGGACGGTACTATGGCTACACCTTC
D: -; size: few; V: TRBV30; J: TRBJ1-5; CDR3: CAWSVQGNQPQHF; DNA: TGTGCCTGGAGTGTACAGGGCAATCAGCCCCAGCATTTT
D: -; size: -; V: TRBV4-2; J: TRBJ2-4; CDR3: CASSREGEIQGAIQYF; DNA: TGTGCCAGCAGCCGGGAAGGAGAGATACAAGGGGCCATTCAGTACTTC
D: -; size: -; V: TRBV7-2; J: TRBJ1-1; CDR3: CASSLVGDTEAFF; DNA: TGTGCCAGCAGCTTAGTGGGCGACACTGAAGCTTTCTTT
D: -; size: -; V: TRBV4-1; J: TRBJ1-6; CDR3: CASSQAGYGDGYSYNSPLHF; DNA: TGCGCCAGCAGCCAAGCGGGTTACGGAGACGGATACTCCTATAATTCACCCCTCCACTTT
D: -; size: -; V: TRBV5-6; J: TRBJ2-7; CDR3: CASSLAGSREQYF; DNA: TGTGCCAGCAGCTTGGCAGGGTCGAGAGAGCAGTACTTC
D: -; size: few; V: TRBV12-3/TRBV12-4; J: TRBJ1-5; CDR3: CASSSTGGQPQHF; DNA: TGTGCCAGCAGTTCGACAGGCGGTCAGCCCCAGCATTTT
D: -; size: -; V: TRBV7-2; J: TRBJ2-7; CDR3: CASSKGAASYEQYF; DNA: TGTGCCAGCAGTAAAGGGGCGGCGTCCTACGAGCAGTACTTC
D: TRBD1; size: -; V: TRBV30; J: TRBJ1-5; CDR3: CAWNTGGKDQPQHF; DNA: TGTGCCTGGAATACAGGGGGCAAGGATCAGCCCCAGCATTTT